This TCR beta chain was retrieved from a study of blood T cell repertoires in COVID-19. Measured with immunoSEQ multiplex PCR; TCRdb has only the in-frame clones, and not every one. The sample lists approximately 170,000 clones, 70% to 90% occurring once. Between the trimmed V and J ends, which lost 1 base and 0 bases, there was a span of 9 bases. The CDR3 is 14 residues long. Germline V lookup: CDR1 GTSNPN, CDR2 SVGIG (reference sequence). The sample taken for sequencing was peripheral blood. The rearrangement links TRBV30 to TRBJ1-1; tentatively, D is TRBD1 (5 bases). The receptor was derived from a man between 60 and 75 years old who had recovered from COVID-19. The CDR3 DNA sequence: TGTGCCTGGAGTGAAGGGGTAATGAACACTGAAGCTTTCTTT. It specifies CAWSEGVMNTEAFF.